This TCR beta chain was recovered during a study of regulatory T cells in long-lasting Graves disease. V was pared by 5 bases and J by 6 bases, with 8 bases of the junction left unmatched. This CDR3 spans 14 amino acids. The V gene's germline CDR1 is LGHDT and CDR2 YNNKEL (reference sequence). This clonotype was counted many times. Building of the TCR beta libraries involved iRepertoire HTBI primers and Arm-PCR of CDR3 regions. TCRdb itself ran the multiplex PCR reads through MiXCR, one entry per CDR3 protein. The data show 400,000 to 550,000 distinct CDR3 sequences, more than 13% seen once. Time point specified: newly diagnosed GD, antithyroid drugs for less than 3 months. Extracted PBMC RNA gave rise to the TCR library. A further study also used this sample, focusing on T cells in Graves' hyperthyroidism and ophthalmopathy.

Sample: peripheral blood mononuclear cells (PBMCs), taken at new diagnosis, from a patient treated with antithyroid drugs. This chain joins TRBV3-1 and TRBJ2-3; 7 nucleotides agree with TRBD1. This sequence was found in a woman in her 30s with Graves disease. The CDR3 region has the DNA TGTGCCAGCAGCTACCGACAGGGCGCGGATACGCAGTATTTT. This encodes CASSYRQGADTQYF.